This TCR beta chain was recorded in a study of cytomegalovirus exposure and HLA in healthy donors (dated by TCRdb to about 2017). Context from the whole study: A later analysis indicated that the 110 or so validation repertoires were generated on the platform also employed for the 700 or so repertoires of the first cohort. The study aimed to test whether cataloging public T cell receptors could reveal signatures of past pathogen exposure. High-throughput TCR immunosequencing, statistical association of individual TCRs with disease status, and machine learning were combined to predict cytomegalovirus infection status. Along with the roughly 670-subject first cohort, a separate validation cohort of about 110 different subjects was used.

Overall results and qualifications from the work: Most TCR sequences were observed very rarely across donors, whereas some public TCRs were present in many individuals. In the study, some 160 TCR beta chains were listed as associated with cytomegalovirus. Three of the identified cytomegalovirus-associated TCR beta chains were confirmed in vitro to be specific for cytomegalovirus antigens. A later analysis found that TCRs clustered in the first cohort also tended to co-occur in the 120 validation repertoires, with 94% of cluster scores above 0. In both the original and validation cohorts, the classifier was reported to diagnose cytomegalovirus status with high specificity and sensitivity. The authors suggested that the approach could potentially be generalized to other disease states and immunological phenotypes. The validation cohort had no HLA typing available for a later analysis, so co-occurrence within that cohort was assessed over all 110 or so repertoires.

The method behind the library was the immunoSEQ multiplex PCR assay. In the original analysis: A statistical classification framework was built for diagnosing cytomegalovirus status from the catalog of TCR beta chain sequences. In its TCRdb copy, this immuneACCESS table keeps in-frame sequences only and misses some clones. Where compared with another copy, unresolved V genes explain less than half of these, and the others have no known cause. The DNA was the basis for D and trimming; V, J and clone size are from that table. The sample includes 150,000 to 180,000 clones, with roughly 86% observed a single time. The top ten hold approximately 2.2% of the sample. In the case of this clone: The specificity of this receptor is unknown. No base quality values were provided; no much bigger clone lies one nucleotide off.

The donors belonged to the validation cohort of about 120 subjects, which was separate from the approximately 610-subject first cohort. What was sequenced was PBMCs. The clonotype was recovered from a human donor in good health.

Here is the DNA: TGTGCCAGCCGAATACAGGGTTTTCTCAACTATGGCTACACCTTC. Its translation is CASRIQGFLNYGYTF. The sequence is built from TRBV6-1 and TRBJ1-2, with TRBD1 tentatively as D gene (6 bases match). The CDR3 numbers 15 residues from cysteine through phenylalanine. The sequence is cut down to CDR3 DNA, 45 bases in frame from base 1. Sequences MNHNS (CDR1) and SASEGT (CDR2) are obtained from the germline V gene. Relative to germline, V is 8 bases shorter and J is 2 bases shorter, with 18 bases between their ends.